These T cell receptor beta chains were read from a single sample in a study of T cell responses to AZD1222 COVID-19 vaccine. Sequencing was performed with immunoSEQ multiplex PCR; in TCRdb, only in-frame clones are kept and a portion is missing. Among 95,000 to 110,000 clones, about 92% were seen once, and the ten largest hold approximately 8.9%. Sequenced here: peripheral blood, sampled 28 days after the second AZD1222 dose. The receptors come from an adult who received the AZD1222 COVID-19 vaccine. Each CDR3 is given with its conserved first and last residue. D genes are given only for firm matches. Rows may omit the clone size; those that give it use once, few, many or a size class.

D	size	V	J	CDR3	DNA
.	.	TRBV12-3/TRBV12-4	TRBJ2-5	CASSPGRRETQYF	TGTGCCAGCAGCCCGGGACGCCGCGAGACCCAGTACTTC
.	.	TRBV20-1	TRBJ2-3	CSAPNGDTQYF	TGCAGTGCCCCTAACGGAGATACGCAGTATTTT
.	.	TRBV5-8	TRBJ2-7	CASSPNYEQYF	TGTGCCAGCAGCCCGAACTACGAGCAGTACTTC
TRBD1	.	TRBV7-9	TRBJ2-7	CASSPRQGESYEQYF	TGTGCCAGCAGCCCTCGCCAGGGGGAGAGCTACGAGCAGTACTTC
.	.	TRBV5-6	TRBJ2-3	CASSSQGRRTDTQYF	TGTGCCAGCAGCTCTCAGGGTAGAAGGACAGATACGCAGTATTTT
.	.	TRBV20-1	TRBJ1-4	CSASSERNEKLFF	TGCAGTGCTAGTTCCGAGCGGAATGAAAAACTGTTTTTT
.	.	TRBV5-4	TRBJ2-7	CASSHPGSTAGEQYF	TGTGCCAGCAGCCACCCCGGGTCTACTGCGGGAGAGCAGTACTTC
TRBD2	once	TRBV11-2	TRBJ2-1	CASSYLPGPPRGDEQFF	TGTGCCAGCAGTTACCTCCCGGGCCCTCCCCGGGGGGATGAGCAGTTCTTC
.	.	TRBV3-1/TRBV3-2	TRBJ2-1	CASSPNMNEQFF	TGTGCCAGCAGCCCCAATATGAATGAGCAGTTCTTC
.	.	TRBV19	TRBJ1-1	CASSSGGSGAFF	TGTGCCAGTAGCAGCGGGGGATCAGGAGCTTTCTTT
.	.	TRBV6-5	TRBJ1-2	CASTVGILYTF	TGTGCCAGCACGGTCGGCATCCTCTACACCTTC
.	.	TRBV7-9	TRBJ1-5	CASSAGYDPGRNQPQHF	TGTGCCAGCAGCGCAGGATACGACCCCGGTCGGAATCAGCCCCAGCATTTT
.	few	TRBV5-6	TRBJ2-1	CASSLPGSGSYNEQFF	TGTGCCAGCAGCTTGCCTGGGTCCGGGTCCTACAATGAGCAGTTCTTC
TRBD2	.	TRBV7-2	TRBJ2-1	CASSLDIRSYGGGYNEQFF	TGTGCCAGCAGCTTAGATATTCGTTCCTACGGGGGGGGATACAATGAGCAGTTCTTC
.	.	TRBV5-8	TRBJ2-7	CASSHRDLGPYEQYF	TGTGCCAGCAGCCACCGGGACCTAGGCCCCTACGAGCAGTACTTC
.	.	TRBV19	TRBJ1-5	CASSSSPEPQHF	TGTGCCAGTAGTTCTTCTCCCGAGCCCCAGCATTTT
TRBD2	.	TRBV7-2	TRBJ2-7	CASSLRRLADSSYEQYF	TGTGCCAGCAGCTTACGTCGCCTAGCGGATAGCTCCTACGAGCAGTACTTC
.	many	TRBV7-9	TRBJ2-2	CASRSAETGPNTGELFF	TGTGCCAGCAGAAGCGCCGAAACAGGGCCGAACACCGGGGAGCTGTTTTTT
.	.	TRBV30	TRBJ2-3	CAWRGGFGVYTQYF	TGTGCCTGGAGGGGGGGCTTTGGGGTATATACGCAGTATTTT
.	.	TRBV13	TRBJ1-1	CASKVGRRITEAFF	TGTGCCAGCAAGGTGGGCCGGAGGATCACTGAAGCTTTCTTT
TRBD1	once	TRBV2	TRBJ1-2	CASTAGGYYGYTF	TGTGCCAGCACGGCAGGGGGCTACTATGGCTACACCTTC
TRBD1	.	TRBV2	TRBJ1-5	CASSRDSGHQPQHF	TGTGCCAGCAGTCGGGACAGTGGGCATCAGCCCCAGCATTTT
TRBD2	.	TRBV9	TRBJ2-1	CASSVEVAGRDEQFF	TGTGCCAGCAGCGTAGAGGTAGCGGGGAGGGATGAGCAGTTCTTC
.	.	TRBV5-6	TRBJ2-1	CASSALNNEQFF	TGTGCCAGCAGCGCCCTCAACAATGAGCAGTTCTTC
.	.	TRBV12-3/TRBV12-4	TRBJ2-5	CASSLRRETQYF	TGTGCCAGCAGTTTAAGGCGGGAGACCCAGTACTTC
.	.	TRBV30	TRBJ1-3	CALQSSGNTIYF	TGTGCCCTACAGAGTTCTGGAAACACCATATATTTT
.	.	TRBV6-5	TRBJ1-5	CASSTVSNQPQHF	TGTGCCAGCAGTACCGTTAGCAATCAGCCCCAGCATTTT
.	.	TRBV7-2	TRBJ2-4	CASSNPGQLAKNIQYF	TGTGCCAGCAGCAACCCGGGACAACTAGCCAAAAACATTCAGTACTTC
.	once	TRBV9	TRBJ2-3	CASSSAGRGNTDTQYF	TGTGCCAGCAGCTCCGCTGGGCGGGGAAACACAGATACGCAGTATTTT
TRBD1	.	TRBV28	TRBJ2-7	CASGHGDRVHEQYF	TGTGCCAGCGGCCACGGGGACAGGGTCCACGAGCAGTACTTC
.	few	TRBV20-1	TRBJ1-6	CSASTASPYSPLHF	TGCAGTGCTAGTACGGCTTCCCCCTATTCACCCCTCCACTTT
.	.	TRBV19	TRBJ1-5	CASSIGAQGNQPQHF	TGTGCCAGTAGTATAGGTGCACAGGGCAATCAGCCCCAGCATTTT
TRBD2	.	TRBV10-3	TRBJ2-2	CAISGVAGGYTGELFF	TGTGCCATCAGCGGGGTAGCGGGGGGTTACACCGGGGAGCTGTTTTTT
TRBD1	.	TRBV5-1	TRBJ2-2	CASGRQGRDTGELFF	TGCGCCAGCGGCAGACAGGGGAGAGACACCGGGGAGCTGTTTTTT
.	.	TRBV28	TRBJ2-2	CASRPQNTGELFF	TGTGCCAGCAGGCCCCAGAACACCGGGGAGCTGTTTTTT
.	.	TRBV21-1	TRBJ1-1	CASSKALPLGTEAFF	TGTGCCAGCAGCAAAGCCCTCCCTTTGGGAACTGAAGCTTTCTTT
.	.	TRBV6-4	TRBJ1-2	CASSRHQTDGIGGYTF	TGTGCCAGCAGCCGTCACCAAACCGACGGGATAGGGGGCTACACCTTC
.	.	TRBV28	TRBJ2-7	CASSLLGGRSHEQYF	TGTGCCAGCAGTTTACTCGGGGGGCGCTCCCACGAGCAGTACTTC
TRBD1	.	TRBV6-1	TRBJ2-1	CASNLQGSNEQFF	TGTGCCAGCAATCTACAGGGGAGCAATGAGCAGTTCTTC
.	.	TRBV5-6	TRBJ1-5	CASSLAGSNQPQHF	TGTGCCAGCAGCTTGGCCGGTAGCAATCAGCCCCAGCATTTT
.	.	TRBV6-5	TRBJ1-5	CASSYGLDFNQPQHF	TGTGCCAGCAGCTATGGGTTAGATTTTAACCAGCCCCAGCATTTT
TRBD2	.	TRBV5-1	TRBJ2-1	CASSPGTSDYNEQFF	TGCGCCAGCAGCCCCGGGACTAGCGACTACAATGAGCAGTTCTTC
TRBD1	.	TRBV19	TRBJ1-1	CASSRQGDTEAFF	TGTGCCAGTAGCAGACAGGGAGACACTGAAGCTTTCTTT
TRBD2	.	TRBV5-1	TRBJ2-5	CASSSLAGGSYQETQYF	TGCGCCAGCAGCTCACTAGCGGGAGGCTCGTACCAAGAGACCCAGTACTTC
TRBD2	.	TRBV7-6	TRBJ2-5	CASSFSGGVTETQYF	TGTGCCAGCAGCTTTAGCGGGGGGGTAACAGAGACCCAGTACTTC